The next 32 T cell receptor beta chains were all read from a single sample in a study of shared clonotypes between healthy human individuals. Only in-frame clones appear in the TCRdb table, and some are missing; sequencing was by immunoSEQ multiplex PCR. The sample records just under 350,000 clones, about 70% being singletons. Material for sequencing was memory CD4+ T cells sorted from blood. Subset denoted: CD45RA-negative fraction. The receptors stem from a man aged 25 to 40 in good health.

This rearrangement joins TRBV30 to TRBJ1-4; D not certain. Germline V gene sequence: CDR1 GTSNPN, CDR2 SVGIG (reference sequence). Trimming removed 5 bases from V and 0 bases from J, with 10 bases in between. This CDR3 has 14 amino acids. The CDR3 DNA is TGTGCCTGGTCGTCCGGGGCAACTAATGAAAAACTGTTTTTT. Encoded protein: CAWSSGATNEKLFF.

The genes are TRBV11-2 and TRBJ2-5; a weak D match, TRBD2 (5 bases). The J call may be faulty, since TRBJ2-7 better matches the DNA end. Looked up from germline, CDR1 is SGHAT and CDR2 is FQNNGV. CDR3 length equals 14 residues. The CDR3 DNA reads TGTGCCAGCAGCTTAATAAGCGGAACCTACGAGCAGTACTTC. This encodes CASSLISGTYEQYF.

This clone was observed a handful of times. The chain is built from TRBV2 and TRBJ2-2; the D is unclear. The CDR3 extends over 13 amino acids. Per germline, CDR1 SNHLY and CDR2 FYNNEI. V lost 6 bases and J 5 bases, leaving 10 bases between the germline ends. The DNA for the CDR3 is TGTGCCAGCAGAGGGTTGTTGACCGGGGAGCTGTTTTTT. It codes for CASRGLLTGELFF. The full variable domain, rest sourced from reference TRBV2 and TRBJ2-2, is EPEVTQTPSHQVTQMGQEVILRCVPISNHLYFYWYRQILGQKVEFLVSFYNNEISEKSEIFDDQFSVERPDGSNFTLKIRSTKLEDSAMYFCASRGLLTGELFFGEGSRLTVL.

The chain has TRBV4-3 and TRBJ1-2; D unresolved. V lost 1 base to trimming and J lost 4 bases, with 7 bases between them. Per the germline V gene, CDR1 is LGHNA and CDR2 is YSLEER. The CDR3 sequence is 13 residues long. Here the CDR3 reads CASSQGRSYGYTF. The CDR3, as DNA: TGCGCCAGCAGCCAAGGAAGGAGCTATGGCTACACCTTC.

The chain joins TRBV5-1 to TRBJ2-7, with 10 bases that match TRBD2. The germline gives CDR1 SGHRS, CDR2 YFSETQ. The trim removed 1 base at V and 4 bases at J, leaving 2 bases unmatched. This CDR3 contains 14 residues. This chain's CDR3 is CASSLPSGSYEQYF. CDR3 DNA: TGCGCCAGCAGCTTGCCTAGCGGGAGTTACGAGCAGTACTTC.

This clone was counted once. The rearrangement joins TRBV5-6 to TRBJ2-7; 10 positions agree with TRBD1. CDR3 length equals 15 residues. The V segment lost 0 bases and the J segment 11 bases; nucleotides outside the gene matches: 11. Looked up from germline, CDR1 is SGHDT and CDR2 is YYEEEE. The CDR3 is CASSLGGTGVKFEYF. CDR3 bases: TGTGCCAGCAGCTTGGGCGGGACAGGGGTTAAGTTCGAGTACTTC.

There are many counts of this clone. The chain combines TRBV9 with TRBJ1-1; 9 bases match TRBD1. The CDR3 sequence is 15 residues long. The trim removed 0 bases at V and 8 bases at J, leaving 8 bases unmatched. In germline, CDR1 is SGDLS, CDR2 YYNGEE. In DNA form, the CDR3 reads TGTGCCAGCAGCGTAGGATCTACAGGGGGCCGGGAAGCTTTCTTT. Its protein product is CASSVGSTGGREAFF.

V gene TRBV6-1 combines with J gene TRBJ2-7, with 10 bases lining up with TRBD2. This CDR3 spans 18 amino acids. V gave up 1 base and J gave up 6 bases; unmatched junction bases: 15. Looked up from germline, CDR1 is MNHNS and CDR2 is SASEGT. The CDR3, as DNA: TGTGCCAGCAGTGAAGAGGCCCCCCTAGCGGGAGCAAGCGGCGAGCAGTACTTC. As protein: CASSEEAPLAGASGEQYF.

This clone was recorded once. The rearrangement links TRBV7-9 to TRBJ2-1, with D perhaps TRBD1 or TRBD2 (6 bases each). Trimming left V 2 bases short and J 6 bases short, with 14 bases between. The CDR3 totals 15 residues. Germline lookup yields CDR1 SEHNR and CDR2 FQNEAQ (reference sequence). Here the CDR3 reads CASSLRGVLVNEQFF. Here the CDR3 DNA reads TGTGCCAGCAGCTTAAGGGGGGTATTGGTCAATGAGCAGTTCTTC.

CDR3 coding DNA: TGTGCCAGCAGCCTGCTAGGGGGCTCCTACAATGAGCAGTTCTTC. It yields the protein CASSLLGGSYNEQFF. This sequence joins TRBV14 and TRBJ2-1; D might be TRBD1 (6 bases). Germline V gene sequence: CDR1 SGHDN, CDR2 FVKESK. The CDR3 sequence is 15 residues long. Trimming cost V 4 bases and J 0 bases, with 10 bases left between them.

A few counts support this clone. The V call is TRBV7-2, the J call TRBJ1-1; 10 nucleotides line up with TRBD1. The trim removed 5 bases at V and 2 bases at J, leaving 2 bases unmatched. The germline V gene has CDR1 SGHTA and CDR2 FQGNSA. The CDR3 has 14 amino acids. CDR3 in amino acids: CASSRDRGNTEAFF. CDR3 bases: TGTGCCAGCAGCCGGGACAGGGGAAACACTGAAGCTTTCTTT.

This chain joins TRBV28 and TRBJ1-1, with D maybe TRBD1 (5 bases). The V gene's germline CDR1 is MDHEN and CDR2 SYDVKM. The CDR3 length is 15 residues. Trimming removed 3 bases from V and 4 bases from J, with 15 bases in between. As DNA, the CDR3 is TGTGCCAGCAGTTTTTTCGGGGGTTTCGGCACTGAAGCTTTCTTT. Amino acid sequence: CASSFFGGFGTEAFF.

This chain links TRBV7-9 with TRBJ2-1; 8 nucleotides match TRBD2. This CDR3 is built from 16 residues. Losses at the gene ends were 4 bases for V and 3 bases for J; bases not matched to a gene: 8. CDR1 and CDR2 from the germline V gene are SEHNR and FQNEAQ (reference sequence). Written as DNA, the CDR3 is TGTGCCAGCAGCTCCGGTGTGGCGGGAGGCTACAATGAGCAGTTCTTC. It yields the protein CASSSGVAGGYNEQFF.

This clone was seen a few times. V is TRBV7-6 and J is TRBJ2-7; D could derive from TRBD1 or TRBD2 (5 bases each). Germline values: CDR1 SGHVS, CDR2 FNYEAQ. With 3 bases removed from V and 4 bases from J, the gap between germline ends came to 19 bases. The CDR3 consists of 16 residues. The CDR3 reads CASSFGASNSLYEQYF. As DNA, the CDR3 is TGTGCCAGCAGCTTCGGGGCTAGCAACTCCCTATACGAGCAGTACTTC.

The chain has TRBV5-6 and TRBJ2-5, with 7 bases matching TRBD2. The CDR3 loop spans 14 amino acids. With 1 base clipped from V and 3 bases from J, the junction kept 3 bases outside the gene matches. Per germline, CDR1 SGHDT and CDR2 YYEEEE. The CDR3 is CASSLSGLEETQYF. For the CDR3, the DNA is TGTGCCAGCAGCTTGAGTGGACTAGAAGAGACCCAGTACTTC.

This chain uses TRBV20-1 with TRBJ1-1, with D tentatively TRBD1 (5 bases). Germline values: CDR1 DFQATT, CDR2 SNEGSKA (reference sequence). Trimming took 6 bases from V and 10 from J, leaving 15 bases between them. The CDR3 sequence is 11 residues long. The CDR3 region is CSAPMGQRAFF. The CDR3 DNA follows: TGCAGTGCCCCGATGGGGCAAAGAGCTTTCTTT.

CDR3 coding DNA: TGTGCCAGCAGTGAAGCGCAGGGGGAATATCAGCCCCAGCATTTT. Translating it yields CASSEAQGEYQPQHF. The V and J genes are TRBV2 and TRBJ1-5, with 7 positions matching TRBD1. The CDR3 is 15 amino acids. Losses at the gene ends were 0 bases for V and 5 bases for J; bases not matched to a gene: 4. Per germline, CDR1 SNHLY and CDR2 FYNNEI.

V is TRBV9 and J is TRBJ2-6; D might be TRBD2 (5 bases). Trimming took off 3 bases at V and 0 bases at J, with 10 bases between the two ends. CDR1 is SGDLS, CDR2 YYNGEE, per germline. The CDR3 has 16 amino acids. The CDR3 bases are TGTGCCAGCAGCGCCAGCGGTGGCTCTGGGGCCAACGTCCTGACTTTC. Protein: CASSASGGSGANVLTF. Full variable domain (missing parts from reference TRBV9 and TRBJ2-6): DSGVTQTPKHLITATGQRVTLRCSPRSGDLSVYWYQQSLDQGLQFLIQYYNGEERAKGNILERFSAQQFPDLHSELNLSSLELGDSALYFCASSASGGSGANVLTFGAGSRLTVL.

The chain employs TRBV5-1 and TRBJ2-6; D unclear. The CDR3 length is 16 residues. V was shortened by 0 bases and J by 0 bases, with 7 bases between the two germline ends. Germline CDR1 reads SGHRS; CDR2 reads YFSETQ. CDR3 nucleotide sequence: TGCGCCAGCAGCTTGGCCGGGTTCTCTGGGGCCAACGTCCTGACTTTC. It is translated as CASSLAGFSGANVLTF.

The chain uses TRBV19 and TRBJ1-1, with D unclear. The V and J ends lost 3 bases and 11 bases respectively, with 16 bases between them. CDR3 length: 13 amino acids. Germline V CDR1 and CDR2: LNHDA, SQIVND (reference sequence). CDR3 nucleotides: TGTGCCAGTAGTATTACTTTCGGGCGTCGGGCTTTCTTT. Residues: CASSITFGRRAFF.

This clone was recorded a few times. The genes are TRBV28 and TRBJ2-2; 8 bases map to TRBD2. V was clipped by 2 bases and J by 3 bases; unmatched bases: 20. Germline CDR1 is MDHEN and CDR2 is SYDVKM. The CDR3 is 21 amino acids. As DNA, the CDR3 is TGTGCCAGCAGTTTAGTGTCCGTACGTACTGGGACTAGGATTTACACCGGGGAGCTGTTTTTT. Its protein product is CASSLVSVRTGTRIYTGELFF.

The chain employs TRBV11-3 and TRBJ2-1; 8 bases are a match to TRBD2. Per the germline V gene, CDR1 is SGHNT and CDR2 is YENEEA. Unmatched junction bases numbered 13, after V lost 3 bases and J lost 12 bases. The CDR3 runs 15 residues. In DNA form, the CDR3 reads TGTGCCAGCAGCTTGGGTAGCGGGACCCTTAGCAGGCAGTTCTTC. The encoded protein is CASSLGSGTLSRQFF.

The chain uses TRBV2 and TRBJ2-5; the D gene is possibly TRBD2 (5 bases). This CDR3 contains 13 residues. Germline CDR1 reads SNHLY; CDR2 reads FYNNEI. V dropped 3 bases and J dropped 9 bases, with 14 bases sitting between them. The CDR3 DNA follows: TGTGCCAGCAGTGACCTCAGCGGTAGGGCCCAGTACTTC. It codes for CASSDLSGRAQYF.

The chain joins TRBV10-3 to TRBJ2-1; TRBD1 matches at 10 bases. J lost 0 bases, V lost 10 bases, and 12 bases had no gene match. Germline CDR1 reads ENHRY; CDR2 reads SYGVKD. The CDR3 has 17 residues. The CDR3 nucleotides are TGTGCCACGACGGGACAGGGGTCCCCGAGCTCCTACAATGAGCAGTTCTTC. Translation gives CATTGQGSPSSYNEQFF.

The CDR3 is CAISDLAGEQFF. The DNA of the CDR3 is TGTGCCATCAGTGATCTAGCCGGTGAGCAGTTCTTC. The chain joins TRBV10-3 to TRBJ2-1; the D gene is possibly TRBD2 (5 bases). Germline loops: CDR1 ENHRY, CDR2 SYGVKD. The CDR3 consists of 12 residues. V lost 3 bases to trimming and J lost 9 bases, with 9 bases between them.

The sample holds a few counts of this clone. This sample includes further DNA sequences coding for the same CDR3. This chain joins TRBV10-1 and TRBJ1-1; 10 bases map to TRBD1. The CDR3 consists of 16 residues. J gave up 4 bases and V 5 bases, and 10 bases lay outside the gene matches. Looked up from germline, CDR1 is WNHNN and CDR2 is SYGVQD (reference sequence). CDR3 coding DNA: TGCGCCAGCAGTTACCTTCGGGACAGGGGTCCCACTGAAGCTTTCTTT. It codes for CASSYLRDRGPTEAFF.

Remarks on this clone: The same CDR3 can be traced to other DNA sequences in this sample. V usage is TRBV5-6 and J usage is TRBJ2-5, with TRBD2 identical over 8 bases. The CDR3 totals 15 residues. V lost 4 bases to trimming and J lost 1 base; unmatched junction nucleotides: 6. Germline CDR1 SGHDT, CDR2 YYEEEE. For the CDR3, the DNA is TGTGCCAGCAGCCTGGGGCTAGCGGGCCAAGAGACCCAGTACTTC. Its protein is CASSLGLAGQETQYF. Filled out from reference TRBV5-6 and TRBJ2-5, the complete variable domain reads DAGVTQSPTHLIKTRGQQVTLRCSPKSGHDTVSWYQQALGQGPQFIFQYYEEEERQRGNFPDRFSGHQFPNYSSELNVNALLLGDSALYLCASSLGLAGQETQYFGPGTRLLVL.

This clone was seen at least ten times. The J gene is TRBJ2-3, the V gene TRBV7-3; TRBD2 matches at 8 bases. The trim removed 5 bases at V and 3 bases at J, leaving 7 bases unmatched. The CDR3 runs 15 residues. Germline loops: CDR1 SGHTA, CDR2 FQGTGA. DNA for the CDR3: TGTGCCAGCAGCACTTGGACTAGCTCAACAGATACGCAGTATTTT. Translated: CASSTWTSSTDTQYF.

The chain employs TRBV9 and TRBJ2-1, with D tentatively TRBD1 (6 bases). The CDR3 runs to 12 residues. Germline V lookup: CDR1 SGDLS, CDR2 YYNGEE. The ends were cut back, 3 bases at V and 9 bases at J, with 10 bases in the middle. The CDR3, as DNA: TGTGCCAGCAGCGCAGGGGCGACTGAGCAGTTCTTC. It translates to CASSAGATEQFF.

This clone was picked up a small number of times. This CDR3 is CASSLAVGVYEQYF. Written as DNA, the CDR3 is TGCGCCAGCAGCTTGGCCGTCGGAGTCTACGAGCAGTACTTC. This rearrangement joins TRBV5-1 to TRBJ2-7, with D unclear. The germline V gene has CDR1 SGHRS and CDR2 YFSETQ. Trimming left V 0 bases short and J 3 bases short, with 10 bases between. This CDR3 has 14 amino acids.

The rearrangement links TRBV18 to TRBJ2-1; 11 bases fit TRBD2. CDR1 KGHSH and CDR2 LQKENI come from the germline V gene. The V segment lost 3 bases and the J segment 6 bases; nucleotides outside the gene matches: 19. This CDR3 has 20 amino acids. The CDR3 here is CASSPLRLAGTAWGFNEQFF. The CDR3 DNA sequence: TGTGCCAGCTCACCCCTAAGACTAGCGGGGACGGCGTGGGGATTCAATGAGCAGTTCTTC.

The J gene is TRBJ2-5, the V gene TRBV7-6; 9 bases are shared with TRBD1. There are 16 residues in the CDR3. The ends lost 0 bases at V and 3 bases at J; junction bases unmatched: 5. Germline V CDR1 and CDR2: SGHVS, FNYEAQ. The CDR3 loop is CASSLAGTGIKETQYF. In nucleotides, the CDR3 is TGTGCCAGCAGCTTAGCCGGGACAGGGATTAAAGAGACCCAGTACTTC.